This is a list of T cell receptor beta chains from one sample in a study of T cell repertoires in cytomegalovirus infection. From the reads, TCRdb called clonotypes with MiXCR, one entry per CDR3 protein. This table has 100,000 to 150,000 distinct CDR3 sequences, approximately 9.2% appearing once. Sequenced input: PBMCs. These receptor sequences come from a human donor in good health (CMV status not recorded). Some clones in this sample may be carry-over from other donors' samples. Both conserved end residues are part of each CDR3. D genes are given only for firm matches. Not every row has a clone size; where given, it reads once, few, many or a size class.

d_call	v_call	clone_size	j_call	cdr3_nt	cdr3_aa
-	TRBV19	many	TRBJ2-5	TGTGCCAGTAGTCTTACTAGCCAAGAGACCCAGTACTTC	CASSLTSQETQYF
-	TRBV7-9	many	TRBJ1-6	TGTGCCAGCAGCCCGGACAGCAAAAGCTCCTATAATTCACCCCTCCACTTT	CASSPDSKSSYNSPLHF
TRBD2	TRBV29-1	many	TRBJ2-5	TGCAGCGCCCGGCCGACTAGCGGACAAGAGACCCAGTACTTC	CSARPTSGQETQYF
TRBD1	TRBV12-3/TRBV12-4	-	TRBJ2-3	TGTGCCAGCAGTTTTGGGACAGGGAACTCAGATACGCAGTATTTT	CASSFGTGNSDTQYF
TRBD2	TRBV5-6	many	TRBJ2-1	TGTGCCAGCAGCTGGAGGCTAGCGGGGGCCCGTGTGAGGCAGTTCTTC	CASSWRLAGARVRQFF
-	TRBV18	few	TRBJ1-3	TGTGCCAGCTCACCTCCCTCACGCTCTGGAAACACCATATATTTT	CASSPPSRSGNTIYF
-	TRBV7-9	many	TRBJ1-1	TGTGCCAGCATCATAGCCGGGGGGATCACTGAAGCTTTCTTT	CASIIAGGITEAFF
TRBD1	TRBV5-5	many	TRBJ1-1	TGTGCCAGCAGCCCATGGGACAGGACGAACACTGAAGCTTTCTTT	CASSPWDRTNTEAFF
-	TRBV28	many	TRBJ2-4	TGTGCCAGCAGTTTATGGAGGGTAGGGAACATTCAGTACTTC	CASSLWRVGNIQYF
-	TRBV7-2	many	TRBJ1-5	TGTGCCAGCAGCTTAGGTCCGACGACGCCCCAGCATTTT	CASSLGPTTPQHF
-	TRBV20-1	few	TRBJ1-2	TGCAGTGCTGACAAGTTGGAAGGCTACACCTTC	CSADKLEGYTF
-	TRBV18	few	TRBJ1-1	TGTGCCAGCTCACCGGACATAAACACTGAAGCTTTCTTT	CASSPDINTEAFF
-	TRBV19	few	TRBJ2-6	TGTGCCAGTAGCACCGGGGAAGGTGGGGCCAACGTCCTGACTTTC	CASSTGEGGANVLTF
TRBD1	TRBV7-9	many	TRBJ2-3	TGTGCCAGCAGCTTAGCCCTCGACAGGGGGAATACGCAGTATTTT	CASSLALDRGNTQYF
-	TRBV19	many	TRBJ1-1	TGTGCCAGTAGTATCGGGCACGGGGGCTTGGGCACTGAAGCTTTCTTT	CASSIGHGGLGTEAFF
-	TRBV7-3	many	TRBJ2-1	TGTGCCAGCAGCGCCCAAGGGCGGATTAATGAGCAGTTCTTC	CASSAQGRINEQFF
-	TRBV6-2/TRBV6-3	many	TRBJ2-1	TGTGCCAGCAGTTACGGGGCGGAGTACAATGAGCAGTTCTTC	CASSYGAEYNEQFF
TRBD1	TRBV7-2	many	TRBJ2-1	TGTGCCAGCAGCGCGACAGGGGCGGAGCAGTTCTTC	CASSATGAEQFF
-	TRBV29-1	-	TRBJ2-3	TGCAGCGCATTTTCGAGGGTATCTAGCACAGATACGCAGTATTTT	CSAFSRVSSTDTQYF
TRBD1	TRBV7-9	many	TRBJ2-3	TGTGCCAGCAGCTCGACAGGGGGTTACACAGATACGCAGTATTTT	CASSSTGGYTDTQYF
TRBD2	TRBV7-9	many	TRBJ2-4	TGTGCCATCTCCGGGACTAGCGGAGAAAACATTCAGTACTTC	CAISGTSGENIQYF
-	TRBV9	few	TRBJ1-1	TGTGCCACCGAAAGGGTGCAGAACACTGAAGCTTTCTTT	CATERVQNTEAFF
-	TRBV4-1	few	TRBJ2-1	TGCGCCAGCAGCCAAGATCGAGGGTACAATGAGCAGTTCTTC	CASSQDRGYNEQFF
-	TRBV12-3/TRBV12-4	many	TRBJ1-5	TGTGCCAGCAGTCGGACGGACAATAGCAATCAGCCCCAGCATTTT	CASSRTDNSNQPQHF
-	TRBV20-1	few	TRBJ2-5	TGCAGGGGGGGCCGGGCGGGGGAGACCCAGTACTTC	CRGGRAGETQYF
TRBD1	TRBV5-1	many	TRBJ1-1	TGTGCCAGCAGCTTGGGGACAGGTTTGAACACTGAAGCTTTCTTT	CASSLGTGLNTEAFF
TRBD2	TRBV6-2/TRBV6-3	many	TRBJ2-1	TGTGCCAGCAGTGCGACTAGCGGGGGCCTCAGGAATGAGCAGTTCTTC	CASSATSGGLRNEQFF
TRBD2	TRBV7-9	few	TRBJ2-1	TGTGCCAGCAGTCCTCTAGCGGGAGGGCCGAGTGAGCAGTTCTTC	CASSPLAGGPSEQFF
-	TRBV7-9	many	TRBJ2-7	TGTGCCAGCAGCTTCTCCGCGTCCTACGAGCAGTACTTC	CASSFSASYEQYF
TRBD1	TRBV19	once	TRBJ1-1	TGTGCCAGTAGTTCGGGACAGATAATGAACTCTGAAGCTTTCTTT	CASSSGQIMNSEAFF
-	TRBV12-3/TRBV12-4	many	TRBJ1-1	TGTGCCAGCAGCTTACAGGGCCCGAACACTGAAGCTTTCTTT	CASSLQGPNTEAFF
-	TRBV20-1	many	TRBJ2-3	TGCAGTGTCACGTCAACTAGCACAGATACGCAGTATTTT	CSVTSTSTDTQYF
-	TRBV12-3/TRBV12-4	few	TRBJ1-2	TGTGCCAGCAGTTTACTGCCAGCCTATGGCTACACCTTC	CASSLLPAYGYTF
-	TRBV20-1	few	TRBJ2-5	TGCAGTGCTAGAGATTTCCTTGGTCGCTTAGAGACCCAGTACTTC	CSARDFLGRLETQYF
TRBD2	TRBV7-9	-	TRBJ2-1	TGTGCCAGCTTGGGCAGTAGCGGGGGGCCTCCCCCCCACAATGAGCAGTTCTTC	CASLGSSGGPPPHNEQFF
-	TRBV18	many	TRBJ2-5	TGTGCCAGCTCAGACAGAGAAGGAGAGACCCAGTACTTC	CASSDREGETQYF
-	TRBV29-1	many	TRBJ2-4	TGCAGCGTTGCGGGCCAGGGTGGAAACATTCAGTACTTC	CSVAGQGGNIQYF
-	TRBV12-3/TRBV12-4	many	TRBJ2-3	TGTGCCAGCAGTTTTATACAGGTGGATACGCAGTATTTT	CASSFIQVDTQYF
-	TRBV7-9	many	TRBJ1-1	TGTGCCAGCAGCCCCAGGAGGACTGAAGCTTTCTTT	CASSPRRTEAFF
-	TRBV7-9	many	TRBJ1-4	TGTGCCAGCAGCTTATCGGGGGGGCATGAAAAACTGTTTTTT	CASSLSGGHEKLFF
-	TRBV7-6	many	TRBJ2-2	TGTGCCAGCAGCCTAATCACGAGTTCCACCGGGGAGCTGTTTTTT	CASSLITSSTGELFF